Here is one T cell receptor beta chain with its context. The sample originates from a study of blood T cell repertoires in COVID-19. At the level of the study: The United States, Italy and Spain supplied acute and convalescent COVID-19 samples. PBMCs, B-cell-depleted T cells, or T cells were the source of the cDNA or gDNA that made up the material.

Ages ranged from roughly 18 to 100 years, with residence in approximately 23 US areas. Source study methods: Using reference gene primer amplification, nucleated cell counts were estimated. TCRdb's copy holds only in-frame clones and misses some; the assay was immunoSEQ multiplex PCR. V, J and clone size reflect that table, while D and trimming were determined from the DNA. The sample lists about 210,000 clones; 84% were seen once. This CDR3 spans 14 amino acids. V was pared by 6 bases and J by 8 bases, with 10 bases of the junction left unmatched. From germline, CDR1 is MNHEY and CDR2 SMNVEV (reference sequence).

Material: PBMCs or T cells enriched from blood (not recorded which). This receptor was obtained from a woman in her twenties or thirties who had been exposed to COVID-19. The chain combines TRBV27 with TRBJ2-7, with 10 bases identical to TRBD1. CDR3 bases: TGTGCCAGCAGGGGGACAGGGGCTCCTACGAAGCAGTACTTC. The encoded protein is CASRGTGAPTKQYF.